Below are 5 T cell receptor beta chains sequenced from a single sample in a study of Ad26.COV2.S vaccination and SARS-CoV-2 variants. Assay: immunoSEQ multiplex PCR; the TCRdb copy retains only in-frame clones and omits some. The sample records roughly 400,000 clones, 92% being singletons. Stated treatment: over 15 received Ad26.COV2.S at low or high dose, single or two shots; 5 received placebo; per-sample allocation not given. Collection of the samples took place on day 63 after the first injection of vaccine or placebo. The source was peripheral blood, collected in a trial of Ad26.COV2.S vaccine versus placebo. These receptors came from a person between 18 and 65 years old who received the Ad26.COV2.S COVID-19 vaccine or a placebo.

In nucleotides, the CDR3 is TGTGCCAGCAGTCGCCGCCTGGGACTCTCAAACACCATATATTTT. Its translation: CASSRRLGLSNTIYF. The V call is TRBV27, the J call TRBJ1-3; the D gene is possibly TRBD1 (5 bases). The CDR3 is made up of 15 amino acids. Deletions cut 5 bases from V and 6 bases from J, with 17 bases between. From germline, CDR1 is MNHEY and CDR2 SMNVEV (reference sequence).

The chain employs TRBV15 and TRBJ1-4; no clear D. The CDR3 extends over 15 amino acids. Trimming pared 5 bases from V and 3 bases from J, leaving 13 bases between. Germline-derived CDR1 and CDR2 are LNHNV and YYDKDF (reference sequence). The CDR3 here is CATSGRGNSNEKLFF. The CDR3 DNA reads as TGTGCCACCAGCGGGCGCGGAAATTCTAATGAAAAACTGTTTTTT.

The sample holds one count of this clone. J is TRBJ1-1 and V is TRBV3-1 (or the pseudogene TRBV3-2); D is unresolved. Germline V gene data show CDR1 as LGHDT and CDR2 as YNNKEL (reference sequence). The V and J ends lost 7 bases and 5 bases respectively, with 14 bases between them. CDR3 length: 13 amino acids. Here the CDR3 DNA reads TGTGCCAGCACCCTGGCCCCCGGGACTGAAGCTTTCTTT. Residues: CASTLAPGTEAFF.

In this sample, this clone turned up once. CDR3 in DNA: TGCGCCAGCAGCCAAGTAGAGAACAATGAGCAGTTCTTC. This sequence encodes CASSQVENNEQFF. The rearrangement links TRBV4-1 to TRBJ2-1; D is unclear. Trimming stripped 1 base from V and 5 bases from J, with 6 bases between. The CDR3 runs 13 residues. CDR1 and CDR2 (germline): MGHRA, YSYEKL.

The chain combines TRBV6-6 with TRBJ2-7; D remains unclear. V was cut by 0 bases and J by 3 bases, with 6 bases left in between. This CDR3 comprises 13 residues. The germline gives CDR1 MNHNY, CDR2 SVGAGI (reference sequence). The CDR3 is CASSYSHSYEQYF. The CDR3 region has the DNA TGTGCCAGCAGTTACTCACACAGCTACGAGCAGTACTTC.